This TCR beta chain was recovered during a study of T-cell memory formation after mild COVID-19 (dated by TCRdb to 2020 to 2022). About the full investigation: TCR sequence clusters from the two donors were found to be largely donor specific. In a couple of donors, T-cell clones that expanded and contracted after mild COVID-19 were tracked by sequencing TCRalpha and TCRbeta repertoires over time. Two young, previously healthy adult volunteers, one female and one male, were included in the cohort. Overall results and qualifications from the work: The detection of some responding clones in pre-infection memory suggests that pre-existing cross-reactive memory T cells joined the SARS-CoV-2 response. Contracting CD4+ clones turned up mainly in the CM and EM memory subsets, whereas EMRA was where CD8+ clones were enriched. Whether the second-wave clones peaking on day 37 were SARS-CoV-2 specific was not confirmed. Only a couple of mild cases were covered by the study, and larger cohorts that include severe cases with pre-infection samples were considered necessary. Clones contracting from day 15 to 85 had balanced CD4/CD8 phenotypes, while a second wave expanding from day 15 to 37 was biased towards CD4+.

Ficoll-Paque density gradient centrifugation was the method used to isolate PBMCs. Only a few counts were recorded for this clonotype. Its antigen is still unknown. Per-base qualities were not stored, and no clone one base away is much larger. The CDR3 sequence holds 14 residues, the cysteine and phenylalanine included. The CDR3 DNA has 42 bases and is translated from base 1. V sheds 4 bases and J sheds 2 bases, leaving 11 bases between their ends. The data were produced on an Illumina NovaSeq 6000. TCRalpha and TCRbeta cDNA libraries were constructed by 5'RACE with constant-segment primers, with sample barcodes and unique molecular identifiers being introduced. Trizol reagent was used to extract RNA from every sample. Library amplification was performed in two PCR steps, and a second sample barcode and Illumina TruSeq adapters were introduced in the second step. Sequencing of libraries was performed on an Illumina NovaSeq with 2 x 150 bp paired-end reads. Per the source publication's procedure: Reads were demultiplexed and collapsed into UMI-guided consensus sequences with migec v1.2.7. Using mixcr v2.1.11, UMI consensuses were aligned to TRA and TRB V and J templates and then assembled into clonotypes. A clonotype was counted as expanded or contracted only if both edgeR and NoisET called the change significant, with noise models trained on biological replicates. edgeR calls used a false discovery rate-adjusted p below 0.01 and a log2 fold-change threshold of 1. PCA with hierarchical clustering of max-normalized trajectories of the 1000 most abundant clonotypes was used as exploratory dynamics analysis. Separately sequenced CD4+ and CD8+ repertoires were used to assign the CD4 or CD8 phenotype of responding clones. Through fastp at Q25 and MiXCR, TCRdb rebuilt clones from the public reads, retaining in-frame beta chains. Every distinct CDR3 protein forms one entry, paired with its most common genes and DNA. The V and J calls were determined by TCRdb, not by the authors. This sample lists 500,000 to 550,000 distinct CDR3 sequences; 20% were detected once. The ten largest clones represent under 15% of the sample.

Sequencing was carried out using PBMCs or a T cell subset sorted from them (not recorded which). The sequence came from an adult woman who had mild COVID-19 (a few samples of this study predate the infection). The sample titles of this study are shuffled in the database, so cell type and time point are left out; the donor was told from shared clones. The V gene is TRBV12-3 or TRBV12-4 and the J gene is TRBJ2-5; the best D guess is TRBD2, with 6 bases matching. The CDR3: CASSSHGSQETQYF. The DNA sequence is as follows: TGTGCCAGCAGTTCTCACGGGAGTCAAGAGACCCAGTACTTC.